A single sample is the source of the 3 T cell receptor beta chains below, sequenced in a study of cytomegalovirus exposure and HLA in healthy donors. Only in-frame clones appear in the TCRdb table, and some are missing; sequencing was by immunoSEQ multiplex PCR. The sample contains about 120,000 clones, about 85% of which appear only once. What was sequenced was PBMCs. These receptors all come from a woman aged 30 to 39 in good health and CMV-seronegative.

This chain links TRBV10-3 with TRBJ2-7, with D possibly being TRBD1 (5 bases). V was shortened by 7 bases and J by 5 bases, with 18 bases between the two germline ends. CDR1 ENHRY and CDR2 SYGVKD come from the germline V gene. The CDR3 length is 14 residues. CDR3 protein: CAITSDSPLNEQYF. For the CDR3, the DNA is TGTGCCATCACTTCAGACAGCCCTTTGAACGAGCAGTACTTC.

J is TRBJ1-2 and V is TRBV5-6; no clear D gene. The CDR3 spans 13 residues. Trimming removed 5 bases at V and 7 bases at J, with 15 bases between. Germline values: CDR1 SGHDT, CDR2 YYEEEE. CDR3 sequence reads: CASRSAGPGGYTF. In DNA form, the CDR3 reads TGTGCCAGCAGGTCGGCCGGTCCAGGTGGCTACACCTTC.

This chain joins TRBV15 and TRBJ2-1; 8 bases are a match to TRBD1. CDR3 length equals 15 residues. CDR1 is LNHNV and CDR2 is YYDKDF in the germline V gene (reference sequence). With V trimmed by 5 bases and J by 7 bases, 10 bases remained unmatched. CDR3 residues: CATSDGQGHANEQFF. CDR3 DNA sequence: TGTGCCACCAGCGACGGACAGGGACATGCGAATGAGCAGTTCTTC.